A single T cell receptor (beta chain) is shown here with its context. No antigen is known for it. Other DNA sequences in this sample translate to the same CDR3. The V and J ends lost 2 bases and 2 bases respectively, with 12 bases between them. Germline-derived CDR1 and CDR2 are SEHNR and FQNEAQ (reference sequence). This CDR3 is built from 15 residues. Positive CCR7 selection of CD45RO-negative cells yielded the naive CD8 cells, and terminally differentiated effector memory CD45RA+ cells were excluded. This specimen comes from a study of shared clonotypes between healthy human individuals. The wider study: The people who gave samples were a couple of women and a few men aged 18 to 49. Donors had three CD4 naive, three CD4 memory, two CD8 naive and one CD8 memory plate apiece.

TCRdb keeps only in-frame clones here, not all; method: immunoSEQ multiplex PCR. The table includes a few million clones, about 94% detected once. Points from the study as a whole: Larger estimated richness was generally seen in naive subsets than in memory subsets. Non-shared clonotypes had lower generation probabilities than those shared by all four donors.

The source is a man younger than 35 in good health. Some clones in this sample may be carry-over from other donors' samples. The chain recombines TRBV7-9 with TRBJ1-2; D possibly corresponds to TRBD1 (5 bases). The sequenced sample was naive CD8+ T cells from PBMCs. The chain's CDR3 is CASSLNLGPNYGYTF. The CDR3 nucleotides read TGTGCCAGCAGCTTAAACCTGGGACCGAACTATGGCTACACCTTC.